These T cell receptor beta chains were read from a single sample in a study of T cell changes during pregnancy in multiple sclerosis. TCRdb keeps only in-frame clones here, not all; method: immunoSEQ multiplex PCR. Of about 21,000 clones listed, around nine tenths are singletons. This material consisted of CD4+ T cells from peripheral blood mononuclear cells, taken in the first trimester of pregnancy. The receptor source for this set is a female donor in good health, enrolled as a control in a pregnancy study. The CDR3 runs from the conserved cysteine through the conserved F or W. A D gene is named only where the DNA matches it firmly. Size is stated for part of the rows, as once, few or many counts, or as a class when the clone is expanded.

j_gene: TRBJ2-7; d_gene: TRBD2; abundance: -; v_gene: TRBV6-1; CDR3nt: TGTGCCAGCAGCCCAAGCGGGGGGGCCAACGAGCAGTACTTC; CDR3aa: CASSPSGGANEQYF
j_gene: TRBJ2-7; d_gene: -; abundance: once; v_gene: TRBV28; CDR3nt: TGTGCCAGCAGTTTATTCGCGGGACGGACTCTCTGGGAGCAGTACTTC; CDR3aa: CASSLFAGRTLWEQYF
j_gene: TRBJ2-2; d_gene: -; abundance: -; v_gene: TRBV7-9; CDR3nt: TGTGCCAGCAGCCGAAGGGGACAGAACACCGGGGAGCTGTTTTTT; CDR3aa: CASSRRGQNTGELFF
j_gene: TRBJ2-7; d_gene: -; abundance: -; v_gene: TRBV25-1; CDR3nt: TGTGCCAGCAGTACCACAGGGCATTACGAGCAGTACTTC; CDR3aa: CASSTTGHYEQYF
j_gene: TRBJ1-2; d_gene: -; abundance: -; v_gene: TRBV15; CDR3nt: TGTGCCACCAGCAGAGATATCGCAGGGGTTGGCTACACCTTC; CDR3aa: CATSRDIAGVGYTF
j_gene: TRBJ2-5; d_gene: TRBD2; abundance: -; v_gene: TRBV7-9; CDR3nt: TGTGCCAGCAGCTCGCAAGGACTAGCGGGGGGTCAAGAGACCCAGTACTTC; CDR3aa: CASSSQGLAGGQETQYF
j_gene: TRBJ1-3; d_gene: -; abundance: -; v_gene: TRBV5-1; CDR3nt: TGCGCCAGCAGCCCCGGACGGAGCGGGTCTGGAAACACCATATATTTT; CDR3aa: CASSPGRSGSGNTIYF
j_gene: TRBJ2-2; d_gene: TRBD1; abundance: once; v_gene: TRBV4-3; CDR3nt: TGCGCCAGCAGCCCGACAGGGACCCTCACCGGGGAGCTGTTTTTT; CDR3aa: CASSPTGTLTGELFF
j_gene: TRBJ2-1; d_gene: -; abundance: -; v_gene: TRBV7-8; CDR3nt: TGTGCCAGCGGTCGGGCGGGGACGACTTTAGCTGCCTACAATGAGCAGTTCTTC; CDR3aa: CASGRAGTTLAAYNEQFF
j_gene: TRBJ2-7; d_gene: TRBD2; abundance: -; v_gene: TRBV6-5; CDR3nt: TGTGCCAGCAGTTACTCGGCGGGAGTAGGCTACGAGCAGTACTTC; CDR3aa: CASSYSAGVGYEQYF
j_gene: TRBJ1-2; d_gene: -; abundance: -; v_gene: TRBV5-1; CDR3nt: TGCGCCAGCAGCTTACAGGGCCCTAACTATGGCTACACCTTC; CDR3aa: CASSLQGPNYGYTF
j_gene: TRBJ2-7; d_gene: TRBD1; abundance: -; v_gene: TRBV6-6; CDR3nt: TGTGCCAGCAGTTACAATCCGGGACAGGGCTACGAGCAGTACTTC; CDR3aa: CASSYNPGQGYEQYF
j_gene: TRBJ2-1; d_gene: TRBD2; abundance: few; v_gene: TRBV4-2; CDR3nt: TGTGCCAGCAGCCAAGATCACGGCGGGGGGCTGGAGTTCTTC; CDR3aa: CASSQDHGGGLEFF
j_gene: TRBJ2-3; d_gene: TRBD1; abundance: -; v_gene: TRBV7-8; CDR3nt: TGTGCCAGCAGCGAGGACAGGGTCGACACAGATACGCAGTATTTT; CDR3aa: CASSEDRVDTDTQYF
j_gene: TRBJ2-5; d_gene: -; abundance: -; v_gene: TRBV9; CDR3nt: TGTGCCAGCAGCGTAGGAGCGAACCCTCGGGGAGAGACCCAGTACTTC; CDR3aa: CASSVGANPRGETQYF
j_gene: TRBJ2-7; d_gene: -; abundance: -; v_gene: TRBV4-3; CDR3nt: TGCGCCAGCAGCCAAGATTTCCCGAAGGTAGCCCGCTGCGAGCAGTACTTC; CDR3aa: CASSQDFPKVARCEQYF
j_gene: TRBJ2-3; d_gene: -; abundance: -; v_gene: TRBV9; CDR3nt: TGTGCCAGCAGCGATCCCCCGGGGGTGGGAACAGATACGCAGTATTTT; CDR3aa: CASSDPPGVGTDTQYF
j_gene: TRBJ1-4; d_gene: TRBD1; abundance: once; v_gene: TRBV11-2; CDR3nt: TGTGCCAGCAGCCCTCAATGGGACAGGGAACGGGCTAATGAAAAACTGTTTTTT; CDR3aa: CASSPQWDRERANEKLFF
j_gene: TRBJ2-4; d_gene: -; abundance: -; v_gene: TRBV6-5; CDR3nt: TGTGCCAGCAGTTACTCGAGCAGGGGTAACATTCAGTACTTC; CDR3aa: CASSYSSRGNIQYF
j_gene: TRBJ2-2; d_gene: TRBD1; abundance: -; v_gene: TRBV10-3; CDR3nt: TGTGCCATCAGACCGGACAGGGGGAACACCGGGGAGCTGTTTTTT; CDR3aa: CAIRPDRGNTGELFF
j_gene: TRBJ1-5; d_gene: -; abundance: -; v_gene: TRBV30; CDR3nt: TGTGCCTGGAGTGAACGCGCGATTAGCAATCAGCCCCAGCATTTT; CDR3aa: CAWSERAISNQPQHF
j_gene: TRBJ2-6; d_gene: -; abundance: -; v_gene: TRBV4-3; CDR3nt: TGCGCCAGCAGCCCAGTCTGGGCGGGGGCACCTGGGGCCAACGTCCTGACTTTC; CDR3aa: CASSPVWAGAPGANVLTF
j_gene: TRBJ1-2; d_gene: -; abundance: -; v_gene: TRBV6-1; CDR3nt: TGTGCCAGCAGTGAACTACAGCGGGGCTACACCTTC; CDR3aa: CASSELQRGYTF
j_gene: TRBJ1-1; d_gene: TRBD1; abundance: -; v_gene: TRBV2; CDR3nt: TGTGCCAGCAGTCGGACAGGGGGAAACACTGAAGCTTTCTTT; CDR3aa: CASSRTGGNTEAFF
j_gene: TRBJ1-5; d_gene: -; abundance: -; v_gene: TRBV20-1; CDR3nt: TGCAACCCCGGGGGGAATCAGCCCCAGCATTTT; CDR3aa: CNPGGNQPQHF